In this sample, the clone carrying this T cell receptor (beta chain) turned up once. The data were taken from a study of glioma-infiltrating T cells after dendritic cell vaccination. The protocol was immunoSEQ multiplex PCR, while the TCRdb copy is restricted to in-frame clones and leaves out a portion. The sample has around 100,000 clones; approximately 80% are singletons. CDR3 size: 14 residues. Germline loops: CDR1 MNHNS, CDR2 SASEGT. Trimming stripped 0 bases from V and 8 bases from J, with 13 bases between. The chain recombines TRBV6-1 with TRBJ1-2; tentatively, D is TRBD1 (6 bases). The sample was blood, taken before dendritic cell vaccination. This clonotype originated in a human donor with glioblastoma. CDR3 loop: CASSEAAGAEGYTF. The CDR3 region has the DNA TGTGCCAGCAGTGAAGCTGCGGGGGCAGAGGGCTACACCTTC.